This TCR beta chain was identified during a study of T-cell reconstitution after alpha-beta-depleted transplantation in children. The sample holds a few counts of this clonotype. What it binds is not known. Researchers prepared the TCRbeta library using unique molecular identifiers, the study reports. TCRdb reprocessed the PCR reads via MiXCR and lists one record per CDR3 protein. The sample has some 350,000 distinct CDR3 sequences; around 15% are singletons. The study, taken as a whole, reports: Approximately two months post-transplant, alpha-beta T cells reportedly originated from several hundred expanded graft clones.

The material sequenced was PBMCs, mostly from graft donor cells, taken 360 days after TCRalphabeta/CD19-depleted stem cell transplant. The TCR originated in a male patient aged 2-15 years who had a stem cell transplant for acute lymphoblastic leukemia, so the T cells may come from the graft donor.

The CDR3 loop reads CATSAPRLAGGSYEQYF. The DNA of the CDR3 is TGTGCCACCAGTGCCCCGCGGCTAGCGGGAGGGTCCTACGAGCAGTACTTC. V and J are TRBV24-1 and TRBJ2-7; TRBD2 matches 12 bases. With 5 bases clipped from V and 1 base from J, the junction kept 8 bases outside the gene matches. The V gene's germline CDR1 is KGHDR and CDR2 SFDVKD. This CDR3 spans 17 amino acids.